The 21 T cell receptor beta chains given below trace back to one sample, sequenced in a study of blood T cells in healthy people across ages. Through a sample-barcoded 5' primer and a J-beta primer mix, a second PCR was run for about 6 to 11 cycles. Each CDR3 protein gets one entry after TCRdb re-called the 5' RACE reads with MiXCR. The table lists hundreds of thousands of distinct CDR3 sequences, more than 40% of them singletons. The sequenced sample was blood. These receptors came from a woman in her fifties or sixties in good health.

This clonotype was detected only a few times. The chain is built from TRBV27 and TRBJ2-7; 7 positions match TRBD1. V gave up 0 bases and J gave up 1 base; unmatched junction bases: 6. The CDR3 runs 16 residues. Looked up from germline, CDR1 is MNHEY and CDR2 is SMNVEV (reference sequence). In DNA form, the CDR3 reads TGTGCCAGCAGTTTATCGACGACAGGGAGATCCTACGAGCAGTACTTC. Translation gives CASSLSTTGRSYEQYF.

The V call is TRBV5-1, the J call TRBJ2-7, with a possible D match to TRBD1 (6 bases). The CDR3 is 16 amino acids. Trimming shortened V by 0 bases and J by 9 bases, and 22 bases separated the two germline ends. Germline loops: CDR1 SGHRS, CDR2 YFSETQ. Here the CDR3 DNA reads TGCGCCAGCAGCTTGGACCCGGCAGGGGCCAGTATCGTGCAGTACTTC. As protein: CASSLDPAGASIVQYF.

The V gene is TRBV20-1, the J gene TRBJ1-5, with 7 positions matching TRBD1. CDR1 and CDR2 (germline): DFQATT, SNEGSKA (reference sequence). CDR3 length: 15 residues. The trim removed 3 bases at V and 6 bases at J, leaving 11 bases unmatched. The CDR3 nucleotides are TGCAGTGCTAGGGTAGGGGGCGGTATGGGTCAGCCCCAGCATTTT. Translated: CSARVGGGMGQPQHF.

The V gene is TRBV6-2 or TRBV6-3, the J gene TRBJ2-6; D not resolved. Trimming took off 1 base at V and 2 bases at J, with 12 bases between the two ends. CDR1 MNHEY and CDR2 SVGEGT come from the germline V gene. This CDR3 contains 17 residues. CDR3 amino acids: CASSYWAGEPGANVLTF. The DNA of the CDR3 is TGTGCCAGCAGTTACTGGGCAGGAGAACCTGGGGCCAACGTCCTGACTTTC.

In its sample, this clonotype was seen a few times. V is TRBV7-2 and J is TRBJ2-1; 14 bases map to TRBD2. The CDR3 covers 14 residues. Germline CDR1 reads SGHTA; CDR2 reads FQGNSA. J lost 9 bases, V lost 5 bases, and 3 bases had no gene match. CDR3 DNA sequence: TGTGCCAGCAGCCAGGGACTAGCGGGAGCTGAGCAGTTCTTC. This encodes CASSQGLAGAEQFF.

This clonotype was counted a few times. The gene calls are TRBV10-3 and TRBJ1-2; D remains unclear. V gave up 3 bases and J gave up 0 bases, with 5 bases separating them. CDR3 length: 13 amino acids. Germline CDR1 is ENHRY and CDR2 is SYGVKD. The CDR3 is CAISEGSNYGYTF. The CDR3 nucleotides are TGTGCCATCAGTGAAGGTTCTAACTATGGCTACACCTTC.

The chain recombines TRBV28 with TRBJ1-1, with unresolved D. Germline V gene lookup returns CDR1 MDHEN and CDR2 SYDVKM. The CDR3 is 12 residues long. V lost 5 bases and J lost 4, with 8 bases in between. CDR3 coding DNA: TGTGCCAGCAGTACACTGGGCACTGAAGCTTTCTTT. It translates to CASSTLGTEAFF.

The rearrangement joins TRBV10-3 to TRBJ2-3, with TRBD2 matching over 9 bases. This CDR3 is built from 15 residues. Looked up from germline, CDR1 is ENHRY and CDR2 is SYGVKD. With 5 bases clipped from V and 8 bases from J, the junction kept 11 bases outside the gene matches. In DNA form, the CDR3 reads TGTGCCATCAGTACGCCTGCGGGAGGGGATCGTACGCAGTATTTT. Its translation: CAISTPAGGDRTQYF.

V gene TRBV5-4 combines with J gene TRBJ2-1; possible D gene TRBD2, 6 bases. The CDR3 length is 15 residues. CDR1 is SGHNT, CDR2 YYREEE, per germline (reference sequence). Between the trimmed V and J ends, which lost 2 bases and 4 bases, there was a span of 13 bases. CDR3 DNA sequence: TGTGCCAGCAGCTTATGGGGAGGTAATTACAATGAGCAGTTCTTC. Amino acid sequence: CASSLWGGNYNEQFF.

This clonotype appeared a single time. The chain couples TRBV11-2 to TRBJ2-1; the D gene is possibly TRBD2 (5 bases). The CDR3 sequence is 14 residues long. Trimming pared 0 bases from V and 9 bases from J, leaving 12 bases between. CDR1 is SGHAT, CDR2 FQNNGV, per germline. The CDR3 here is CASSLERASTEQFF. The CDR3 DNA reads TGTGCCAGCAGCTTAGAGCGGGCTAGCACTGAGCAGTTCTTC. The complete variable domain, with remaining parts taken from reference TRBV11-2 and TRBJ2-1, reads EAGVAQSPRYKIIEKRQSVAFWCNPISGHATLYWYQQILGQGPKLLIQFQNNGVVDDSQLPKDRFSAERLKGVDSTLKIQPAKLEDSAVYLCASSLERASTEQFFGPGTRLTVL.

To note about this clonotype: The junction differs from germline at one of its ends, possibly a read error. The V gene is TRBV20-1, the J gene TRBJ2-1; D not certain. This CDR3 contains 14 residues. CDR1 is DFQATT and CDR2 is SNEGSKA in the germline V gene (reference sequence). For the CDR3, the DNA is TGCAGTGCTAGAGGTGCGAGCTCCTACGATGAGCAGTTCTTC. It translates to CSARGASSYDEQFF.

This clonotype was counted between two and nine times. The chain couples TRBV7-2 to TRBJ2-5, with TRBD1 matching over 8 bases. The CDR3 consists of 16 residues. V lost 3 bases to trimming and J lost 5 bases; unmatched junction nucleotides: 11. Germline V gives CDR1 SGHTA, CDR2 FQGNSA. DNA for the CDR3: TGTGCCAGCAGCTTGATCTCAGGGGGCTATCGGGAGACCCAGTACTTC. This translates into CASSLISGGYRETQYF.

This clonotype showed up just a few times. The gene calls are TRBV4-2 and TRBJ2-1; D unresolved. The ends were cut back, 0 bases at V and 8 bases at J, with 11 bases in the middle. This CDR3 comprises 14 residues. Looked up from germline, CDR1 is LGHNA and CDR2 is YNFKEQ. The CDR3 loop reads CASSQDSRIDEQFF. The CDR3 nucleotides read TGTGCCAGCAGCCAAGATTCTAGAATCGATGAGCAGTTCTTC.

This chain uses TRBV10-3 with TRBJ1-2; 10 nucleotides match TRBD1. V lost 11 bases and J lost 4; bases outside the gene matches: 13. The germline V gene has CDR1 ENHRY and CDR2 SYGVKD. The CDR3 extends over 15 amino acids. CDR3 sequence: CASWTGGPPFYGYTF. The CDR3 DNA reads as TGTGCCTCGTGGACAGGGGGTCCCCCTTTCTATGGCTACACCTTC.

The chain couples TRBV7-2 to TRBJ1-2, with TRBD1 matching over 9 bases. The germline V gene encodes CDR1 SGHTA and CDR2 FQGNSA. V dropped 6 bases and J dropped 5; count of bases not matched to a gene: 7. This CDR3 has 14 residues. The CDR3 sequence is CASSMGQGGYGYTF. The CDR3 DNA follows: TGTGCCAGCAGTATGGGACAGGGCGGGTATGGCTACACCTTC.

This chain links TRBV20-1 with TRBJ2-7, with 11 bases fitting TRBD2. The length of the CDR3 is 15 residues. Trimming took 0 bases from V and 3 from J; bases not matched to a gene: 4. The germline CDR1 and CDR2 sequences are DFQATT and SNEGSKA (reference sequence). CDR3 sequence (DNA): TGCAGTGCTAGAGACCCCGGGACTAGCGGCTACGAGCAGTACTTC. It encodes CSARDPGTSGYEQYF.

This clonotype appeared a few times. The chain couples TRBV7-2 to TRBJ2-5, with 8 bases aligning to TRBD2. V gave up 6 bases and J gave up 7 bases; unmatched junction bases: 13. Per germline, CDR1 SGHTA and CDR2 FQGNSA. This CDR3 comprises 15 residues. CDR3 nucleotide sequence: TGTGCCAGCAGAGGTCTGGCGGGAGGATGGGGGACCCAGTACTTC. Translation: CASRGLAGGWGTQYF.

This clonotype was seen more than once but under ten times. The chain links TRBV7-2 to TRBJ2-3, with 16 bases lining up with TRBD2. The J segment lost 4 bases and the V segment lost 2 bases, leaving 6 bases of the junction unmatched. CDR1 SGHTA and CDR2 FQGNSA come from the germline V gene. The CDR3 runs 18 residues. This CDR3 is CASSLHGTSGRAADTQYF. The CDR3 DNA sequence: TGTGCCAGCAGCTTACACGGGACTAGCGGGAGGGCGGCAGATACGCAGTATTTT.

CDR3 sequence: CASSHRQDSYNEQYF. DNA of the CDR3: TGTGCCAGCAGTCACCGACAAGACTCCTACAATGAGCAGTACTTC. The gene calls are TRBV12-3 or TRBV12-4 and TRBJ2-1; D gene ambiguous. The J call may be mistaken, given a closer DNA end match to TRBJ2-7. The CDR3 extends over 15 amino acids.

This clonotype was recorded many times. The CDR3 here is CSARASGWETQYF. CDR3 DNA: TGCAGTGCTAGAGCTTCCGGATGGGAGACCCAGTACTTC. The chain combines TRBV20-1 with TRBJ2-5; D unclear. V shed 1 base and J shed 5 bases, with 11 bases lying between them. The CDR3 covers 13 residues. Germline CDR1 is DFQATT and CDR2 is SNEGSKA (reference sequence).

This clonotype was picked up a small number of times. This chain connects TRBV3-1 to TRBJ2-1, with TRBD2 matching 7 bases. The junction had 9 bases not matched to a gene; V was cut back by 4 bases and J by 6 bases. Germline V gene data show CDR1 as LGHDT and CDR2 as YNNKEL (reference sequence). The CDR3 spans 15 residues. CDR3 loop: CASSRGGRSANEQFF. The CDR3 nucleotides read TGTGCCAGCAGCCGGGGGGGGAGATCAGCCAATGAGCAGTTCTTC.